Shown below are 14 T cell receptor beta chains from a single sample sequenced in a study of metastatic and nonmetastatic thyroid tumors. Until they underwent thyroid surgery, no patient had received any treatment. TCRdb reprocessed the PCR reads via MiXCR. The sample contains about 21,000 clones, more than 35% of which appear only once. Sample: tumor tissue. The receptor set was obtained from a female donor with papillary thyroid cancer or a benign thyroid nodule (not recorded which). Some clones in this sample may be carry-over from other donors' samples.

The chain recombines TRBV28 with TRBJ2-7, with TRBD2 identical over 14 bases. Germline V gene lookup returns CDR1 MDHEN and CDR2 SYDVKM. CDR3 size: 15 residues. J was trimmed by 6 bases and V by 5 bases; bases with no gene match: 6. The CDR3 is CASSAGLAGDSEQYF. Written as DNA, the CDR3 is TGTGCCAGCAGTGCGGGACTAGCGGGAGACAGCGAGCAGTACTTC.

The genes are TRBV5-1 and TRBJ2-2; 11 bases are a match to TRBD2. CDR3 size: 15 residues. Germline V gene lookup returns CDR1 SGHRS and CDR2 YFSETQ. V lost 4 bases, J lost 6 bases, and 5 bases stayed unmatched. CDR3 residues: CASSPLAGGSGELFF. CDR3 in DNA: TGCGCCAGCAGCCCTCTAGCGGGAGGTTCCGGGGAGCTGTTTTTT.

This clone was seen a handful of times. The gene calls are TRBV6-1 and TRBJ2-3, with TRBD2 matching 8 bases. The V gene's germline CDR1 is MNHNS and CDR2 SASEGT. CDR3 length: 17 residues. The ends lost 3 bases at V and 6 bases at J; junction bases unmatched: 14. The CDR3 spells CASSDTGTSGGPDTQYF. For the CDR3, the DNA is TGTGCCAGCAGTGACACGGGTACTAGCGGAGGGCCCGATACGCAGTATTTT.

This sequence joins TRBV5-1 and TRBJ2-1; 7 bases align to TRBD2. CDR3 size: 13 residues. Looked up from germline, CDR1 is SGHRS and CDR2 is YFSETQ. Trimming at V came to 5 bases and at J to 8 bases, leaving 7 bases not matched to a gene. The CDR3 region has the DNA TGCGCCAGCAGGGCTAGCGGTTACTATGAGCAGTTCTTC. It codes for CASRASGYYEQFF.

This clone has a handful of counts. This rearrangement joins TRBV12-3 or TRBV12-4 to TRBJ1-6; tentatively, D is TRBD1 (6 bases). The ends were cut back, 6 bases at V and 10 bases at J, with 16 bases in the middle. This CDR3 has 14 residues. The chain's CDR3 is CASSPQGTRSPLHF. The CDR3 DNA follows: TGTGCCAGCAGCCCACAGGGAACACGATCACCCCTCCACTTT.

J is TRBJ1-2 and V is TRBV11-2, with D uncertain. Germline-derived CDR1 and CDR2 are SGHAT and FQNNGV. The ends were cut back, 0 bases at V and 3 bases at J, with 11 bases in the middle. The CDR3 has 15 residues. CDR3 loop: CASSLEGSGYYGYTF. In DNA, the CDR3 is TGTGCCAGCAGCTTAGAGGGTTCCGGTTACTATGGCTACACCTTC.

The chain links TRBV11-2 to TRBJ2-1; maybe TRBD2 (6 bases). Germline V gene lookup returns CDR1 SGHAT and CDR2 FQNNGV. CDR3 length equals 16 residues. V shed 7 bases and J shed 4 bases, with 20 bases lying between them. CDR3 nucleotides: TGTGCCAGCATCTTTAGTGTGCTGGGAGGTTACAATGAGCAGTTCTTC. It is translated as CASIFSVLGGYNEQFF. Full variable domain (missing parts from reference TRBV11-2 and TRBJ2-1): EAGVAQSPRYKIIEKRQSVAFWCNPISGHATLYWYQQILGQGPKLLIQFQNNGVVDDSQLPKDRFSAERLKGVDSTLKIQPAKLEDSAVYLCASIFSVLGGYNEQFFGPGTRLTVL.

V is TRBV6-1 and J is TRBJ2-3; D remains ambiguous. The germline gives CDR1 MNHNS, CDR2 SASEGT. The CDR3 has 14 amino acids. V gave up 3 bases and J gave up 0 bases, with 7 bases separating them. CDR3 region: CASSDLGSTDTQYF. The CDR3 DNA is TGTGCCAGCAGTGACCTGGGGAGCACAGATACGCAGTATTTT.

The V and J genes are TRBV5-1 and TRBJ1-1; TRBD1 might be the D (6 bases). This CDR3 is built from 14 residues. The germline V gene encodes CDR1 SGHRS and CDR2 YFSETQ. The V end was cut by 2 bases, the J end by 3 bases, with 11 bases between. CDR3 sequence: CASSFGGRDTEAFF. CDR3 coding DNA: TGCGCCAGCAGCTTCGGGGGGCGGGACACTGAAGCTTTCTTT.

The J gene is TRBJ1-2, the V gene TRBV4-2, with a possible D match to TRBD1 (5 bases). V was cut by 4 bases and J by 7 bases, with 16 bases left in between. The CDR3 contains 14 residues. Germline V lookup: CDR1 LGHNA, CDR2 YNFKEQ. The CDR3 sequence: CASSPMGVVGGYTF. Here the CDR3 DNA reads TGTGCCAGCAGCCCGATGGGGGTCGTTGGTGGCTACACCTTC.

CDR3 bases: TGTGCCAGTAGTATGGATGGAGTTTTTCGAGGCTACACCTTC. It yields the protein CASSMDGVFRGYTF. The chain couples TRBV19 to TRBJ1-2; D not certain. Germline V CDR1 and CDR2: LNHDA, SQIVND (reference sequence). This CDR3 has 14 residues. Trimming took 3 bases from V and 8 from J, leaving 16 bases between them.

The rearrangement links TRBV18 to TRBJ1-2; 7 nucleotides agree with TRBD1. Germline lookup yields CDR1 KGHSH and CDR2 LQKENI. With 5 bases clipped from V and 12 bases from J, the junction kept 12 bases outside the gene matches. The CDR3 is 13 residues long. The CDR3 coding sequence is TGTGCCAGCTCATCGACAGGGTGGCTAGGCCACACCTTC. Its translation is CASSSTGWLGHTF.

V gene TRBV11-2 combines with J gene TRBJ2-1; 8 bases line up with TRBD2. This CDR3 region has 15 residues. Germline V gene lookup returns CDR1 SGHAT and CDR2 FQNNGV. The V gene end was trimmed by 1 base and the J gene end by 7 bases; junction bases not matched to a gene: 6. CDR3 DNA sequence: TGTGCCAGCAGCTTAGGTTCCGGGGGGGCGAATGAGCAGTTCTTC. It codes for CASSLGSGGANEQFF.

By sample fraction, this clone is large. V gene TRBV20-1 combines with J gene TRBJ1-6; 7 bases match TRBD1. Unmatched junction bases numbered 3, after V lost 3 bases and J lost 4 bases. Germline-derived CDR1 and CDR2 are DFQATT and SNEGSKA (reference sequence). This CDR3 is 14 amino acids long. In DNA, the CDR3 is TGCAGTGCTAGGGAACAGGGGTATAATTCACCCCTCCACTTT. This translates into CSAREQGYNSPLHF.